The entry below describes one T cell receptor beta chain. The data are from a study of control samples from healthy donors and cancer patients. This CDR3 has 17 amino acids. Per the germline V gene, CDR1 is LGHNA and CDR2 is YNFKEQ. The V gene end was trimmed by 1 base and the J gene end by 2 bases; junction bases not matched to a gene: 10. Sequencing was performed with immunoSEQ multiplex PCR; in TCRdb, only in-frame clones are kept and a portion is missing. Here the sample spans 35,000 to 55,000 clones, 65% to 80% being singletons. The sample was formalin-fixed, paraffin-embedded tissue. The source of this sequence is a male donor with melanoma. V usage is TRBV4-2 and J usage is TRBJ2-7; 8 nucleotides match TRBD2. The CDR3 loop reads CASSQALGDGGAYEQYF. CDR3 nucleotide sequence: TGTGCCAGCAGCCAAGCCCTCGGGGACGGGGGGGCCTACGAGCAGTACTTC.